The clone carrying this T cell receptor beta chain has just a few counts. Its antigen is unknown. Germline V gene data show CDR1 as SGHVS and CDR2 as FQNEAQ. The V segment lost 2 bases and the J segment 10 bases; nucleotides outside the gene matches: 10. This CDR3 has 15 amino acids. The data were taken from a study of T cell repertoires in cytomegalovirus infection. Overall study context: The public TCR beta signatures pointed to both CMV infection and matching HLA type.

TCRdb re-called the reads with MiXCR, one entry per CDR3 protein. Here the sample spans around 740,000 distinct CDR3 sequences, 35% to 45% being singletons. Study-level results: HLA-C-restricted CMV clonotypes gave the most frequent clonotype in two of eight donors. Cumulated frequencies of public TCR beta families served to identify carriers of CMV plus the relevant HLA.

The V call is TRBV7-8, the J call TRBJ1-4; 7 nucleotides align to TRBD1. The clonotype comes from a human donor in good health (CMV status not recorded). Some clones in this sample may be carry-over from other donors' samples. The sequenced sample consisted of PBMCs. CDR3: CASSLTLGTALKLFF. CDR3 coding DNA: TGTGCCAGCAGCTTAACACTAGGGACAGCTTTAAAACTGTTTTTT.